The entry below gives a single T cell receptor beta chain sequence along with its context. The sample belongs to a study of blood T cell repertoires in COVID-19. Overall study context: Researchers got acute and convalescent COVID-19 samples from the United States, Italy and Spain.

In the source study's methods: Amplification of reference gene primers provided the estimated nucleated cell counts. The table came from immunoSEQ multiplex PCR; TCRdb's copy has only in-frame clones and leaves some out. V and J calls and clone size follow that table, whereas D and trimming were derived from the DNA. The table has about 350,000 clones, approximately 89% seen once. It was during active infection that Seattle patients were enrolled and then longitudinally followed. The sample consisted of peripheral blood. This sequence was found in a woman aged 60-75 years with COVID-19, enrolled during active disease.

The CDR3 here is CASSFRESTGELFF. The CDR3 coding sequence is TGTGCCAGCAGCTTCAGGGAAAGCACCGGGGAGCTGTTTTTT. The J gene is TRBJ2-2, the V gene TRBV7-9; D possibly corresponds to TRBD1 (5 bases). This CDR3 has 14 residues. CDR1 and CDR2 (germline): SEHNR, FQNEAQ (reference sequence). V lost 3 bases to trimming and J lost 4 bases, with 9 bases between them.